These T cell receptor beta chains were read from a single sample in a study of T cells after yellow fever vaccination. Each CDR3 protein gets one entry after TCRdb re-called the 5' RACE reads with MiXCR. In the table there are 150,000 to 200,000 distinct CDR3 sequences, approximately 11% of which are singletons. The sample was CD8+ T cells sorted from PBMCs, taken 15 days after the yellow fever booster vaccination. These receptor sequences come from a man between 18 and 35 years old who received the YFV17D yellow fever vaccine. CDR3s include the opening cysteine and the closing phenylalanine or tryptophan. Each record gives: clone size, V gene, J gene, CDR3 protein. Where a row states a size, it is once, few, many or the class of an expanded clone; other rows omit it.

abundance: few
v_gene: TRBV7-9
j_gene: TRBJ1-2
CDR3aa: CASSTETGYGYTF

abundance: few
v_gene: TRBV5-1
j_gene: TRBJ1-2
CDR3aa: CASSLHPRTGPANYGYTF

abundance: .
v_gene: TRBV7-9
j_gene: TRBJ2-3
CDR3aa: CASSRTSLGTDTQYF

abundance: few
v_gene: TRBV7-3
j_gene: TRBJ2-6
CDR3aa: CASSTTGANVLTF

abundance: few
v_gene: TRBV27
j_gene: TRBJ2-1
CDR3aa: CASSPMGGGISYNEQFF

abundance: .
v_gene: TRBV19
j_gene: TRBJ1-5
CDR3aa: CASSPLAGGNQPQHF

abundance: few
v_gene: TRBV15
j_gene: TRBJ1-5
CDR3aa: CATSSGDRGFFQPQHF

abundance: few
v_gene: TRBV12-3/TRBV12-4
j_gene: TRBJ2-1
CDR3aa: CASSFSRLAGVEQFF

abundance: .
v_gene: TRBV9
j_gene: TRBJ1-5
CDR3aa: CASSVDLTPNQPQHF

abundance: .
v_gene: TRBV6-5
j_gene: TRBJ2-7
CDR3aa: CASSHRTGHEQYF

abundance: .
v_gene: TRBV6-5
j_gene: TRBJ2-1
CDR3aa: CASGHRLAAHNEQFF

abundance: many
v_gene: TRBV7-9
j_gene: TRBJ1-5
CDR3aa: CASSFTGGNQPQHF

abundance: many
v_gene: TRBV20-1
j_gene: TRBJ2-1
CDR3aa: CSARGLRANNEQFF

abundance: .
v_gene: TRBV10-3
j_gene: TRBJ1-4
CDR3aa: CAISPTGATNEKLFF

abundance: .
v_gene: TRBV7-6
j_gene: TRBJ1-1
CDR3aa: CASSQTDLNTEAFF

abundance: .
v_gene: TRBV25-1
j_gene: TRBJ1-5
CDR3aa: CASSEHADSNQPQHF

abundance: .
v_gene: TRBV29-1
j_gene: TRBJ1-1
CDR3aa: CSVGTGSVVITEAFF

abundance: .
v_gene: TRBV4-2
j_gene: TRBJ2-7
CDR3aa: CASSQEEDPSYEQYF

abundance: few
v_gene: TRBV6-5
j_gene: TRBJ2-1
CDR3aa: CASSYSGGSYNEQFF

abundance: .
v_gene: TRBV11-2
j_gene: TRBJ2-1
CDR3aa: CASSLPGGWNEQFF

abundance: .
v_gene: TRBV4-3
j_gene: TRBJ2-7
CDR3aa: CASSQEGQGGYEQYF

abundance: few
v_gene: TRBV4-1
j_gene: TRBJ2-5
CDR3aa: CASSGGGVKTQYF

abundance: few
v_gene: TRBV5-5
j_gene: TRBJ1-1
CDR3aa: CASSHRVTEAFF

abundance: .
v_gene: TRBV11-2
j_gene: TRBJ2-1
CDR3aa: CASSPLGLADNEQFF

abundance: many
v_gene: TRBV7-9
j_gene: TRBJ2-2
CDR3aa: CASSPVGSPNTGELFF

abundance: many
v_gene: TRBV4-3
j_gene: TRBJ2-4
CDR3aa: CASSQDYGVENIQYF

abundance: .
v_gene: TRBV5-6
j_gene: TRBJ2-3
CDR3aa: CASSLAPSLGPDTQYF

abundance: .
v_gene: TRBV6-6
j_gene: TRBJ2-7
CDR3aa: CASSYPGAVGYEQYF

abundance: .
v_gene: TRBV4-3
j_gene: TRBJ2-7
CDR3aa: CASSLGGTLGYEQYF

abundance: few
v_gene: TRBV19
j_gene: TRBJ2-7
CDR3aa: CASGQVYEQYF

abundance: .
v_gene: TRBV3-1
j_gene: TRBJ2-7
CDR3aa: CASSVWPYEQYF

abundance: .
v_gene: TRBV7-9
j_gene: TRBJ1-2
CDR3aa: CASSFGQAVSPEDYGYTF

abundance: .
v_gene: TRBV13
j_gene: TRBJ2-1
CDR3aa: CASRMGNEQFF

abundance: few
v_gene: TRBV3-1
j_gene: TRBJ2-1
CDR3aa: CASSHTTGFSSYNEQFF

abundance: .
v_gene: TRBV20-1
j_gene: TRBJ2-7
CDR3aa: CSARGTDSYEQYF

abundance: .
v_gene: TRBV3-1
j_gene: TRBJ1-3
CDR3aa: CASTLGPFSGNTIYF